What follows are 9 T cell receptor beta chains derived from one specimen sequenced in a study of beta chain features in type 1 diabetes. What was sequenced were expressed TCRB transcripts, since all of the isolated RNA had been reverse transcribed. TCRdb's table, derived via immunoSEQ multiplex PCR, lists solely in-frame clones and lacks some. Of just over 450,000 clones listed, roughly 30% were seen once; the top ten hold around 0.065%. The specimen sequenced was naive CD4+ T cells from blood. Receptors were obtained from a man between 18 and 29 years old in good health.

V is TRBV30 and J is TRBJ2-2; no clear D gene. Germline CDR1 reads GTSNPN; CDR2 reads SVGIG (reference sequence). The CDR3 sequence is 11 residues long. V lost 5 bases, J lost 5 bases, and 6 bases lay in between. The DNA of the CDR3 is TGTGCCTGGGCTTATACCGGGGAGCTGTTTTTT. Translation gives CAWAYTGELFF.

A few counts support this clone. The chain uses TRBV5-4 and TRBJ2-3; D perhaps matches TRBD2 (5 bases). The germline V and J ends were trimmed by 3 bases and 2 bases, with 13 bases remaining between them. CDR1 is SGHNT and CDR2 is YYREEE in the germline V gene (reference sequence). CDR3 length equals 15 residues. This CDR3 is CASSSRSGPTDTQYF. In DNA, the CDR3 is TGTGCCAGCAGCTCTAGAAGCGGCCCCACAGATACGCAGTATTTT.

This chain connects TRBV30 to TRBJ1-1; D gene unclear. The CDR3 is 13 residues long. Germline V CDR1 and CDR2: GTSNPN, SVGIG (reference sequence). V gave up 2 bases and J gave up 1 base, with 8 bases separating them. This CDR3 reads CAWSPDPNTEAFF. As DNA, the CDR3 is TGTGCCTGGAGTCCAGATCCGAACACTGAAGCTTTCTTT.

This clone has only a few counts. In DNA, the CDR3 is TGCAGCGTTGCCAGCCTAGCGTCTACTCGCGAGCAGTACTTC. Residues: CSVASLASTREQYF. The chain joins TRBV29-1 to TRBJ2-7, with a possible D match to TRBD2 (6 bases). V lost 4 bases, J lost 6 bases, and 19 bases lay in between. Germline loops: CDR1 SQVTM, CDR2 ANQGSEA. The CDR3 spans 14 residues.

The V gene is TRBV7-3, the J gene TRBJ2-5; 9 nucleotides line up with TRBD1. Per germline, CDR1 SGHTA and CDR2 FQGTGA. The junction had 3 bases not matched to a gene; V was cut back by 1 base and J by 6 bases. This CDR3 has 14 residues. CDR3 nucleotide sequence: TGTGCCAGCAGCTTAAGCGGGACAGGGAAGACCCAGTACTTC. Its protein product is CASSLSGTGKTQYF.

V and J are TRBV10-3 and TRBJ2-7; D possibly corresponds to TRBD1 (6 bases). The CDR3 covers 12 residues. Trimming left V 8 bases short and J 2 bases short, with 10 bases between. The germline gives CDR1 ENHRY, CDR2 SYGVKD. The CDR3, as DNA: TGTGCCATCGGGGGCGTAACCTACGAGCAGTACTTC. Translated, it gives CAIGGVTYEQYF.

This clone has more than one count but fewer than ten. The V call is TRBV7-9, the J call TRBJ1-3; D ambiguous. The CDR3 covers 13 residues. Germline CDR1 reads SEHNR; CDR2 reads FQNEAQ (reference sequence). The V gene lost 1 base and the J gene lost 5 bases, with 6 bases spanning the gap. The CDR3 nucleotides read TGTGCCAGCAGCTTAGGGCCGAGAAACACCATATATTTT. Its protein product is CASSLGPRNTIYF.

The DNA for the CDR3 is TGTGCCAGCAGACGGACCGGGGAGCAGTTCTTC. Translating gives CASRRTGEQFF. The chain is built from TRBV11-2 and TRBJ2-1; no reliable D call. Germline CDR1 is SGHAT and CDR2 is FQNNGV. The V and J ends lost 6 bases and 10 bases respectively, with 10 bases between them. The CDR3 has 11 residues. Based on the CDR3 plus reference TRBV11-2 and TRBJ2-1, the full variable domain is EAGVAQSPRYKIIEKRQSVAFWCNPISGHATLYWYQQILGQGPKLLIQFQNNGVVDDSQLPKDRFSAERLKGVDSTLKIQPAKLEDSAVYLCASRRTGEQFFGPGTRLTVL.

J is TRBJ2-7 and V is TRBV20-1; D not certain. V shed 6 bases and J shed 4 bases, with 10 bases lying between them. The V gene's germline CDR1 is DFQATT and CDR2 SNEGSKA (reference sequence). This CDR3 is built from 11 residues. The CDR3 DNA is TGCAGTGCCGCGCCGCTTTACGAGCAGTACTTC. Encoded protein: CSAAPLYEQYF.